A single TCR beta chain is shown here with its context. This table comes from immunoSEQ multiplex PCR, and its TCRdb copy is limited to in-frame clones, with some not included. Of 250,000 or so clones listed, 84% are singletons. The sample is drawn from a study of blood T cell repertoires in COVID-19. The wider study: From T cells, B-cell-depleted T cells, or PBMCs came the material, which was cDNA or gDNA.

Cohort placement rested on clinical history that participants reported themselves. Each recovered donor of Cohort 3 presented with two negative PCRs, clearance, or symptom resolution. Trimming removed 5 bases from V and 10 bases from J, with 15 bases in between. This CDR3 is built from 13 residues. The germline V gene has CDR1 LNHDA and CDR2 SQIVND (reference sequence). The receptor comes from a middle-aged man who had recovered from COVID-19. Sequenced: PBMCs or T cells enriched from blood (not recorded which). The chain is built from TRBV19 and TRBJ2-1, with D unclear. CDR3 bases: TGTGCCAGTAGTGCCGTTGGTGCAGGCGAGCAGTTCTTC. This sequence encodes CASSAVGAGEQFF.